The entry below describes one TCR beta chain. Its antigen is not identified. Assay: immunoSEQ multiplex PCR; the TCRdb copy retains only in-frame clones and omits some. The sample has 95,000 to 110,000 clones; 80% to 90% are singletons. The CDR3 consists of 15 residues. Looked up from germline, CDR1 is MDHEN and CDR2 is SYDVKM. V dropped 7 bases and J dropped 2; count of bases not matched to a gene: 8. The data were obtained in a study of T cell responses to AZD1222 COVID-19 vaccine. The study's findings and limits: Repertoires were sampled only after the peak T cell response. Clonal diversity was possibly underestimated, and white British individuals and females predominated among donors.

The clonotype originates from an adult in good health. This sample comprised peripheral blood, obtained on day 0 of AZD1222 vaccination. V is TRBV28 and J is TRBJ1-3, with 7 bases lining up with TRBD1. The CDR3 loop reads CASTSSGTAGNTIYF. CDR3 nucleotide sequence: TGTGCCAGCACTTCTTCGGGGACAGCTGGAAACACCATATATTTT.